This TCR beta chain was sequenced in a study of PD-1 blockade in classical Hodgkin lymphoma. Study at large: Patients got intravenous nivolumab 3 mg/kg every 2 weeks.

The V gene end was trimmed by 6 bases and the J gene end by 7 bases; junction bases not matched to a gene: 12. The germline V gene has CDR1 SNHLY and CDR2 FYNNEI. This CDR3 comprises 14 residues. This clone was seen a handful of times. Here immunoSEQ multiplex PCR was the method, and the copy in TCRdb shows in-frame clones only, minus some. The sample holds over 15,000 clones, roughly 87% seen once. Following autologous stem cell transplantation, relapse occurred in every patient, and exposure to brentuximab vedotin varied. The sequence derives from a human donor with classical Hodgkin lymphoma. The rearrangement uses TRBV2 and TRBJ2-7, with 7 bases identical to TRBD1. Here the sequenced sample was peripheral blood mononuclear cells (PBMCs), taken before the second cycle of nivolumab. The CDR3 bases are TGTGCCAGCAGGGGCACAGGGGTAGGATGGGAGCAGTACTTC. It specifies CASRGTGVGWEQYF.